This TCR beta chain was captured by sequencing in a study of cytomegalovirus exposure and HLA in healthy donors. 13 Jbeta primers and 60 Vbeta primers were used for the PCR. Some clones are missing from TCRdb's copy, which holds only in-frame ones; the method was immunoSEQ multiplex PCR. The sample includes some 100,000 clones, over 75% of them seen just once. Per germline, CDR1 LNHDA and CDR2 SQIVND (reference sequence). The CDR3 spans 13 residues. The germline V and J ends were trimmed by 3 bases and 6 bases, with 11 bases remaining between them. The chain links TRBV19 to TRBJ2-5, with D perhaps matching TRBD1 (5 bases). The receptor was isolated from a girl aged 2-10 years in good health and CMV-seropositive. Sequenced material: PBMCs. The CDR3 is CASSIGAAKTQYF. The CDR3 DNA reads as TGTGCCAGTAGTATTGGGGCAGCCAAGACCCAGTACTTC.